The 3 T cell receptor beta chains below come from one sample, sequenced in a study of blood T cells in healthy people across ages (dated by TCRdb to the mid-2010s). The library was built by means of 5' RACE. A second PCR of about 6 to 11 cycles was performed with a sample-barcoded 5' primer and a J-beta primer mix. TCRdb reprocessed the public reads (quality trimming at Q25 with fastp, clone calling with MiXCR) and kept in-frame beta chains. Rows with one shared CDR3 protein collapse into an entry with the most common genes and DNA. This sample is represented by fewer than 2,000,000 distinct CDR3 sequences; 35% to 50% of them were singletons. Together, the top ten hold under 25% of the sample. Sequenced input: blood. These receptors were obtained from a human donor in good health.

V and J are TRBV10-3 and TRBJ2-3; D unclear. Germline CDR1 and CDR2: ENHRY and SYGVKD. V was pared by 6 bases and J by 2 bases, with 12 bases between. CDR3 length: 14 residues. CDR3 protein: CAIRRRAITDTQYF. The CDR3 coding sequence is TGTGCCATCAGGAGACGGGCAATCACAGATACGCAGTATTTT.

This chain joins TRBV20-1 and TRBJ2-5; D is undetermined. TRBJ2-7 explains the end of the DNA better; the J call may be wrong. The CDR3 is 11 amino acids. Germline values: CDR1 DFQATT, CDR2 SNEGSKA (reference sequence). This CDR3 reads CSASNPDEQYF. The CDR3 DNA reads TGCAGTGCTAGCAATCCCGACGAGCAGTACTTC.

This sequence joins TRBV15 and TRBJ1-1; unclear D gene. Between the trimmed V and J ends, which lost 0 bases and 7 bases, there was a span of 12 bases. The CDR3 is made up of 14 amino acids. Germline CDR1 is LNHNV and CDR2 is YYDKDF (reference sequence). The CDR3 region has the DNA TGTGCCACCAGCAGAGATGTTATAACAAGTGAAGCTTTCTTT. It codes for CATSRDVITSEAFF.